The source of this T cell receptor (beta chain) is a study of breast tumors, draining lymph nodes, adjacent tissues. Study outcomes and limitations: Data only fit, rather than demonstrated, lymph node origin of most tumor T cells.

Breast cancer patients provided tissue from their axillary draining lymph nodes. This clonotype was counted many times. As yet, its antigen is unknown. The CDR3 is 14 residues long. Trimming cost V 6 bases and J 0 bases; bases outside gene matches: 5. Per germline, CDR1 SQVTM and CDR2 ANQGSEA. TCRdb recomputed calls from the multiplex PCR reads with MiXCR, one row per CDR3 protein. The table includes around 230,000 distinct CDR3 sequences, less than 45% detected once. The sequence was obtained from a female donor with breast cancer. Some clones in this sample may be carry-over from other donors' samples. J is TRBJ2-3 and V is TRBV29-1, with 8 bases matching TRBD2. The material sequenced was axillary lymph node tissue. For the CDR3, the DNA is TGCAGCGTGGATCGGGAGGGAAGCACAGATACGCAGTATTTT. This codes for CSVDREGSTDTQYF.